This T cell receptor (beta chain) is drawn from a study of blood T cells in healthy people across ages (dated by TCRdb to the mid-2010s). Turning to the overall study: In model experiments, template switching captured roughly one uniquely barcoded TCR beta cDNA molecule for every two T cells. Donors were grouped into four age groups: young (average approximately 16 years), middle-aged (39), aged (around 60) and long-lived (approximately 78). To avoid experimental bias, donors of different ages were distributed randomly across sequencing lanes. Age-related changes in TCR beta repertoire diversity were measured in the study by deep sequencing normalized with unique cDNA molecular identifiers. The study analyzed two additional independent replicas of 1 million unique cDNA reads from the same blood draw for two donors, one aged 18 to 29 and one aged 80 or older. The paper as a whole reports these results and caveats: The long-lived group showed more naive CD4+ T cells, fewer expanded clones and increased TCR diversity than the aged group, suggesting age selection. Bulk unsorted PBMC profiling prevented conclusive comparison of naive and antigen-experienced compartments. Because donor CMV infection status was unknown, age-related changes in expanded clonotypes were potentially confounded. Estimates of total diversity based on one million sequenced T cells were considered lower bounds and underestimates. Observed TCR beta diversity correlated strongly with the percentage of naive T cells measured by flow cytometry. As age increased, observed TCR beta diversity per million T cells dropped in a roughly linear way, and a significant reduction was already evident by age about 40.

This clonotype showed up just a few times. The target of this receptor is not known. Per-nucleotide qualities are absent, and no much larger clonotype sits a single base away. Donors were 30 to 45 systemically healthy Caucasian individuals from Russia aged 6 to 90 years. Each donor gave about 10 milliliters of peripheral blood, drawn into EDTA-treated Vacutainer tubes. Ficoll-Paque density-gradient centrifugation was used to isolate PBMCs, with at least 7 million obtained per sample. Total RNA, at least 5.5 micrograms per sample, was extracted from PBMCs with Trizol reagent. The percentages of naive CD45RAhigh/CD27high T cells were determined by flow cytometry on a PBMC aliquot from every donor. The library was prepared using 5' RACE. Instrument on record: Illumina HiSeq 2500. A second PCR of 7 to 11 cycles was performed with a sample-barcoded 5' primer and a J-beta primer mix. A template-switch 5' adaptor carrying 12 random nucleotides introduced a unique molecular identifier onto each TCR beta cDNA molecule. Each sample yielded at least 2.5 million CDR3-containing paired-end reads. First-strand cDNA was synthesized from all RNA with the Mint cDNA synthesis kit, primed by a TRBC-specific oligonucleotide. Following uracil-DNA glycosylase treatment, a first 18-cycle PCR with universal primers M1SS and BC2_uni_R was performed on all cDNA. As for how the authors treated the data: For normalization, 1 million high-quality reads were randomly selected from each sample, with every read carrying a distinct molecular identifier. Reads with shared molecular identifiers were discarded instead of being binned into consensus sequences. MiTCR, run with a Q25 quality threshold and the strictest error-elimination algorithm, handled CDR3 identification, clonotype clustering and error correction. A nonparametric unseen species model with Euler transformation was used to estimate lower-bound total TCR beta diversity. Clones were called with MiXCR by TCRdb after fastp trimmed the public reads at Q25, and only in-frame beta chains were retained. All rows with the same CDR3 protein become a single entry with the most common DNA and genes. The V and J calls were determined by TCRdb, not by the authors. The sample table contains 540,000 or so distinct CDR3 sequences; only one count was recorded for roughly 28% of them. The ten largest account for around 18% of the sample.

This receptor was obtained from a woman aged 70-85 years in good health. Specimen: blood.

The sequenced DNA is TGTGCCAGCAGCTTAATAAGCTCTGGAAACACCATATATTTT. Its coded protein is CASSLISSGNTIYF. This sequence uses TRBV7-2 and TRBJ1-3; too little of a D gene remains to name it. Deletion took 2 bases off V and 0 bases off J, with a span of 5 bases between the germline ends. CDR1 SGHTA and CDR2 FQGNSA are derived from the germline V gene. The CDR3 starts with the cysteine, ends with the phenylalanine, and has 14 residues. The retained sequence is limited to the CDR3, 42 bases, with the frame set at the first base.